This T cell receptor beta chain derives from a study of control samples from healthy donors and cancer patients. This clone was seen only once. Germline-derived CDR1 and CDR2 are MGHRA and YSYEKL. CDR3 length: 15 residues. V shed 3 bases and J shed 0 bases, with 12 bases lying between them. The table came from immunoSEQ multiplex PCR; TCRdb's copy has only in-frame clones and leaves some out. The table records roughly 150,000 clones, more than 85% of them present only once. The sequencing input was blood. The V gene is TRBV4-1, the J gene TRBJ2-7, with D possibly matching TRBD1 (5 bases). The TCR originated in a man in his fifties or sixties in good health. CDR3 in DNA: TGCGCCAGCAGCCAGTCTACAGGAGCCTCCTACGAGCAGTACTTC. This gives the protein CASSQSTGASYEQYF.